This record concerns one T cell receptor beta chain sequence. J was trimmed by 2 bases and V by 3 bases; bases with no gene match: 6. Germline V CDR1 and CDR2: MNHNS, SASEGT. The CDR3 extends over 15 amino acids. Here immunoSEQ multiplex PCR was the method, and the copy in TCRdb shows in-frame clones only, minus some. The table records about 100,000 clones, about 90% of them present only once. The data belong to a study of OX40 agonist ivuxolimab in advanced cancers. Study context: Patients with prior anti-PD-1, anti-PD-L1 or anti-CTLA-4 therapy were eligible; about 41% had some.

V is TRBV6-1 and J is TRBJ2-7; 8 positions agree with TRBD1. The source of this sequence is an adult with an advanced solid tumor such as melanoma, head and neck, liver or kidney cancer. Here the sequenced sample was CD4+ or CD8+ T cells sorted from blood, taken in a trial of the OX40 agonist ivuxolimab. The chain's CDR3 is CASSDRDRGTYEQYF. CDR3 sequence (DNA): TGTGCCAGCAGTGATCGAGACAGGGGAACCTACGAGCAGTACTTC.